These 30 T cell receptor beta chains were sequenced from one sample in a study of OX40 agonist ivuxolimab in advanced cancers. The method was immunoSEQ multiplex PCR; TCRdb's version includes in-frame clones alone and lacks a portion of them. This sample carries 50,000 to 85,000 clones, 87% of them seen once, and the ten largest clones take roughly 2.1%. Sample: CD4+ or CD8+ T cells sorted from blood, taken in a trial of the OX40 agonist ivuxolimab. All receptors come from an adult with an advanced solid tumor such as melanoma, head and neck, liver or kidney cancer.

This rearrangement joins TRBV11-2 to TRBJ2-7, with D possibly TRBD2 on 5 matching bases. This CDR3 spans 15 amino acids. Per the germline V gene, CDR1 is SGHAT and CDR2 is FQNNGV. Trimming took off 1 base at V and 1 base at J, with 11 bases between the two ends. The CDR3 DNA follows: TGTGCCAGCAGCTTAGCGGGGAGCGGTTCCTACGAGCAGTACTTC. Residues: CASSLAGSGSYEQYF.

CDR3 in amino acids: CASSTGTRRETQYF. The CDR3 DNA follows: TGTGCCAGTAGTACCGGGACCCGCCGAGAGACCCAGTACTTC. This chain uses TRBV19 with TRBJ2-5; the D call may be TRBD1 or TRBD2 (5 bases each). Deletions cut 4 bases from V and 4 bases from J, with 13 bases between. This CDR3 spans 14 amino acids. Germline CDR1 reads LNHDA; CDR2 reads SQIVND (reference sequence).

The CDR3 protein is CASSPPGGTGGKAQHF. For the CDR3, the DNA is TGTGCCAGCTCACCACCGGGTGGGACAGGGGGCAAGGCCCAGCATTTT. The chain uses TRBV18 and TRBJ1-5, with 12 bases lining up with TRBD1. Unmatched junction bases numbered 8, after V lost 0 bases and J lost 11 bases. Germline V lookup: CDR1 KGHSH, CDR2 LQKENI. There are 16 residues in the CDR3.

The V and J genes are TRBV7-8 and TRBJ2-3, with 7 nucleotides matching TRBD1. Looked up from germline, CDR1 is SGHVS and CDR2 is FQNEAQ. V shed 7 bases and J 1 base; nucleotides not matched to a gene: 5. This CDR3 is 14 amino acids long. The CDR3 bases are TGTGCCAGCATTCAAGACAGGGGCACAGATACGCAGTATTTT. This gives the protein CASIQDRGTDTQYF.

The V and J genes are TRBV9 and TRBJ2-1; D perhaps matches TRBD1 (6 bases). CDR3 length: 15 residues. Deletions cut 0 bases from V and 3 bases from J, with 10 bases between. Germline CDR1 reads SGDLS; CDR2 reads YYNGEE. The CDR3 bases are TGTGCCAGCAGCGTAGCAGGGGCTGGCTACAATGAGCAGTTCTTC. This translates into CASSVAGAGYNEQFF.

V and J are TRBV6-5 and TRBJ1-1, with 8 bases identical to TRBD1. Germline V gene data show CDR1 as MNHEY and CDR2 as SVGAGI. The CDR3 loop spans 15 amino acids. Trimming took 0 bases from V and 1 from J; bases not matched to a gene: 1. CDR3 DNA sequence: TGTGCCAGCAGTTACTCGACAGGGGCGAACACTGAAGCTTTCTTT. Translated: CASSYSTGANTEAFF.

The rearrangement joins TRBV7-9 to TRBJ1-2; D unresolved. Germline CDR1 reads SEHNR; CDR2 reads FQNEAQ (reference sequence). The length of the CDR3 is 11 residues. Trimming stripped 7 bases from V and 10 bases from J, with 13 bases between. CDR3 coding DNA: TGTGCCAGCAACCTAGCCCGGTACTACACCTTC. It encodes CASNLARYYTF.

V is TRBV14 and J is TRBJ2-3; 13 nucleotides align to TRBD2. J gave up 8 bases and V 4 bases, and 6 bases lay outside the gene matches. The CDR3 consists of 15 residues. From germline, CDR1 is SGHDN and CDR2 FVKESK. The CDR3 reads CASSLLAGGPLTQYF. In DNA, the CDR3 is TGTGCCAGCAGCCTACTAGCGGGAGGGCCCCTTACGCAGTATTTT.

This rearrangement joins TRBV2 to TRBJ2-1; D is unclear. CDR1 is SNHLY, CDR2 FYNNEI, per germline. This CDR3 comprises 11 residues. The CDR3 sequence: CVRTLDNEQFF. For the CDR3, the DNA is TGTGTCAGGACGCTAGACAATGAGCAGTTCTTC.

The gene calls are TRBV5-5 and TRBJ1-5, with 7 positions matching TRBD1. The CDR3 extends over 14 amino acids. V dropped 1 base and J dropped 7; count of bases not matched to a gene: 5. CDR1 and CDR2 (germline): SGHKS, YYEKEE (reference sequence). The CDR3 is CASSLTGEVQPQHF. The CDR3 bases are TGTGCCAGCAGCTTGACAGGGGAGGTACAGCCCCAGCATTTT.

The chain carries TRBV28 and TRBJ2-6, with 11 bases that match TRBD1. Trimming removed 7 bases from V and 4 bases from J; junction bases left unmatched: 15. The germline CDR1 and CDR2 sequences are MDHEN and SYDVKM. This CDR3 is built from 19 residues. The CDR3 coding sequence is TGTGCCAGCAAAACCCGAATAGGACAGGGGGCGCCAGGGGCCAACGTCCTGACTTTC. Amino acid sequence: CASKTRIGQGAPGANVLTF. Filled out from reference TRBV28 and TRBJ2-6, the complete variable domain reads DVKVTQSSRYLVKRTGEKVFLECVQDMDHENMFWYRQDPGLGLRLIYFSYDVKMKEKGDIPEGYSVSREKKERFSLILESASTNQTSMYLCASKTRIGQGAPGANVLTFGAGSRLTVL.

The chain couples TRBV14 to TRBJ2-6; no clear D. Between the trimmed V and J ends, which lost 5 bases and 0 bases, there was a span of 8 bases. The V gene's germline CDR1 is SGHDN and CDR2 FVKESK. The CDR3 totals 15 residues. This CDR3 reads CASSKAGSGANVLTF. The CDR3 DNA reads TGTGCCAGCAGCAAAGCTGGCTCTGGGGCCAACGTCCTGACTTTC.

The chain couples TRBV21-1 to TRBJ1-2; the D call TRBD1 from the table was never checked on the DNA. TRBV21-1 is a pseudogene. The CDR3 spans 15 residues. CDR3 region: CASSCAGCGLNGYTF. The CDR3 DNA is TGTGCCAGCAGCTGTGCAGGATGTGGGTTGAATGGCTACACCTTC.

This chain connects TRBV19 to TRBJ2-2; D not certain. V was trimmed by 6 bases and J by 7 bases, leaving 6 bases between them. This CDR3 comprises 11 residues. Germline loops: CDR1 LNHDA, CDR2 SQIVND (reference sequence). As DNA, the CDR3 is TGTGCCAGTAGCACCATCGGGGAGCTGTTTTTT. As protein: CASSTIGELFF.

The chain employs TRBV5-1 and TRBJ2-7; 10 bases are shared with TRBD2. CDR1 SGHRS and CDR2 YFSETQ come from the germline V gene. There are 15 residues in the CDR3. V gave up 3 bases and J gave up 0 bases; unmatched junction bases: 3. This CDR3 reads CASSSTSGTSYEQYF. The CDR3 region has the DNA TGCGCCAGCAGCTCTACTAGCGGGACCTCCTACGAGCAGTACTTC.

The gene calls are TRBV4-2 and TRBJ2-7, with 11 positions matching TRBD2. The CDR3 sequence is 18 residues long. Germline lookup yields CDR1 LGHNA and CDR2 YNFKEQ. Trimming took 1 base from V and 2 from J; bases not matched to a gene: 10. CDR3 protein: CASSQGAPLAGATYEQYF. CDR3 nucleotides: TGTGCCAGCAGCCAAGGAGCTCCACTAGCGGGGGCCACCTACGAGCAGTACTTC.

This clone was seen a single time. V usage is TRBV9 and J usage is TRBJ2-3, with unresolved D. CDR3 size: 13 residues. In germline, CDR1 is SGDLS, CDR2 YYNGEE. V was pared by 1 base and J by 4 bases, with 7 bases between. The CDR3 loop is CASSVQSSDTQYF. The DNA of the CDR3 is TGTGCCAGCAGCGTACAAAGTTCAGATACGCAGTATTTT. The full variable domain, completed using reference TRBV9 and TRBJ2-3, is DSGVTQTPKHLITATGQRVTLRCSPRSGDLSVYWYQQSLDQGLQFLIQYYNGEERAKGNILERFSAQQFPDLHSELNLSSLELGDSALYFCASSVQSSDTQYFGPGTRLTVL.

The chain uses TRBV7-8 and TRBJ2-7; D remains unclear. The CDR3 consists of 15 residues. Germline CDR1 reads SGHVS; CDR2 reads FQNEAQ. Trimming stripped 2 bases from V and 4 bases from J, with 15 bases between. The CDR3 DNA sequence: TGTGCCAGCAGCTTATTAGGACCCTCTGTGTACGAGCAGTACTTC. Its protein is CASSLLGPSVYEQYF.

This rearrangement joins TRBV29-1 to TRBJ2-1; a possible D gene is TRBD1 (7 bases). This CDR3 spans 13 amino acids. The V end lost 5 bases, the J end lost 1 base, and 9 bases lay between the germline ends. CDR1 and CDR2 (germline): SQVTM, ANQGSEA. This CDR3 is CSVQGGSYNEQFF. CDR3 nucleotide sequence: TGCAGCGTTCAGGGGGGATCCTACAATGAGCAGTTCTTC.

This chain uses TRBV5-1 with TRBJ1-5; possibly TRBD1 for D (5 bases). The V end lost 0 bases, the J end lost 5 bases, and 15 bases lay between the germline ends. Germline CDR1 reads SGHRS; CDR2 reads YFSETQ. The CDR3 has 16 residues. CDR3 loop: CASSLGGTEKDQPQHF. CDR3 DNA sequence: TGCGCCAGCAGCTTGGGAGGGACGGAGAAGGATCAGCCCCAGCATTTT.

This chain links TRBV5-1 with TRBJ2-1; 9 bases are shared with TRBD1. CDR3 length: 16 amino acids. Trimming at V came to 6 bases and at J to 8 bases, leaving 15 bases not matched to a gene. CDR1 is SGHRS, CDR2 YFSETQ, per germline. For the CDR3, the DNA is TGCGCCAGCAAGCCGGGACAGGGCAATCCTATCGATGAGCAGTTCTTC. It specifies CASKPGQGNPIDEQFF.

Notes on this clone: The conserved closing phenylalanine or tryptophan is absent in this CDR3, likely reflecting a read error. Because the CDR3's place on the DNA is in doubt, the DNA is left out and the CDR3 is given as listed by TCRdb. The chain combines TRBV27 with TRBJ1-2; TRBD1 was called by the table and not checked on the DNA. The CDR3 spans 15 residues, counting both ends. In germline, CDR1 is MNHEY, CDR2 SMNVEV (reference sequence). The CDR3 spells CASSLSVCSDLSQGS.

This clone was seen once. The chain joins TRBV19 to TRBJ1-1, with D maybe TRBD1 (5 bases). CDR3 size: 14 residues. The V end lost 7 bases, the J end lost 2 bases, and 14 bases lay between the germline ends. The germline V gene has CDR1 LNHDA and CDR2 SQIVND (reference sequence). The CDR3 reads CASTAGPINTEAFF. The CDR3 nucleotides read TGTGCCAGTACTGCAGGGCCCATAAACACTGAAGCTTTCTTT.

The rearrangement joins TRBV27 to TRBJ2-7; 7 bases agree with TRBD2. The CDR3 loop spans 15 amino acids. The J segment lost 6 bases and the V segment lost 5 bases, leaving 13 bases of the junction unmatched. CDR1 is MNHEY and CDR2 is SMNVEV in the germline V gene (reference sequence). CDR3 residues: CASSPLLADRVEQYF. The CDR3 region has the DNA TGTGCCAGCAGTCCGCTCCTAGCGGACCGGGTCGAGCAGTACTTC.

The V call is TRBV19, the J call TRBJ2-7, with 7 bases fitting TRBD1. CDR1 is LNHDA, CDR2 SQIVND, per germline (reference sequence). The CDR3 is 14 amino acids. The junction had 2 bases not matched to a gene; V was cut back by 0 bases and J by 3 bases. The CDR3 DNA is TGTGCCAGTAGTATAGACAACAGGGGCTACGAGCAGTACTTC. The encoded protein is CASSIDNRGYEQYF.

This clone was counted a single time. V gene TRBV4-1 combines with J gene TRBJ2-7; perhaps TRBD1 as D (6 bases). The ends were cut back, 2 bases at V and 0 bases at J, with 14 bases in the middle. Per germline, CDR1 MGHRA and CDR2 YSYEKL. The CDR3 consists of 16 residues. The CDR3 sequence: CASSQPTGKLSYEQYF. Here the CDR3 DNA reads TGCGCCAGCAGCCAACCAACAGGGAAACTCTCCTACGAGCAGTACTTC.

CDR3 loop: CASSLSSAGGQETQYF. The CDR3 bases are TGTGCCAGCAGCTTAAGTTCGGCGGGGGGCCAAGAGACCCAGTACTTC. The rearrangement links TRBV13 to TRBJ2-5; 8 bases align to TRBD2. The CDR3 has 16 amino acids. CDR1 and CDR2 from the germline V gene are PRHDT and FYEKMQ (reference sequence). V gave up 2 bases and J gave up 1 base; unmatched junction bases: 6.

The chain combines TRBV19 with TRBJ1-1; D gene ambiguous. The V end was cut by 7 bases, the J end by 10 bases, with 25 bases between. Germline CDR1 reads LNHDA; CDR2 reads SQIVND (reference sequence). This CDR3 is built from 15 residues. The CDR3 DNA follows: TGTGCCAGTACTCCGGGCAGGTCCATTCAAGGAGGAGCTTTCTTT. This codes for CASTPGRSIQGGAFF.

The chain joins TRBV6-5 to TRBJ1-5, with TRBD1 as a possible D gene (6 bases). In germline, CDR1 is MNHEY, CDR2 SVGAGI. V was pared by 5 bases and J by 4 bases, with 15 bases between. The CDR3 runs 15 residues. The CDR3 DNA sequence: TGTGCCAGCAGTCAGGACAGTTACCCTAATCAGCCCCAGCATTTT. It specifies CASSQDSYPNQPQHF.

This sequence joins TRBV28 and TRBJ1-4; D possibly corresponds to TRBD1 (6 bases). There are 13 residues in the CDR3. Trimming took off 7 bases at V and 8 bases at J, with 14 bases between the two ends. Germline lookup yields CDR1 MDHEN and CDR2 SYDVKM. CDR3: CASNGGAGEKLFF. The CDR3 coding sequence is TGTGCCAGCAACGGGGGCGCGGGCGAAAAACTGTTTTTT.